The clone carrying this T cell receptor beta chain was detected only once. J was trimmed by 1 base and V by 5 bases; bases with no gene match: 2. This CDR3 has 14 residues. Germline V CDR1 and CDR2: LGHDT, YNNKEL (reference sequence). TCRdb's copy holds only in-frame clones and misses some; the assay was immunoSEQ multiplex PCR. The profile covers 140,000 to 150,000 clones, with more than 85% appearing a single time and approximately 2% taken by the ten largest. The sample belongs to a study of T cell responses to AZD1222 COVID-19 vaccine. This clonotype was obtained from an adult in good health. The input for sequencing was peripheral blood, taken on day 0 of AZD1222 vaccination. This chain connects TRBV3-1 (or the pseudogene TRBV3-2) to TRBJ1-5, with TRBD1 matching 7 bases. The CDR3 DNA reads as TGTGCCAGCAGCAAGACAGGGAGCAATCAGCCCCAGCATTTT. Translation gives CASSKTGSNQPQHF.